The subject of this entry is one TCR beta chain. The antigen is unknown. Next came a second PCR, run for 7 to 11 cycles, which used a sample-barcoded 5' primer along with a J-beta primer mix. Using its own MiXCR run on the 5' RACE reads, TCRdb lists one record per CDR3 protein. Of 500,000 to 550,000 distinct CDR3 sequences listed, 24% are singletons. This specimen belongs to a study of blood T cells in healthy people across ages. Study as a whole: For every two T cells, template switching captured about one barcoded beta molecule.

The study, taken as a whole, reports: Naive T cell percentage showed a strong correlation with TCR beta diversity.

V lost 3 bases and J lost 4, with 11 bases in between. The CDR3 covers 14 residues. This sample was also put to use in a study of T cells of mothers and their children. That paper adds: All donors were healthy and Caucasian; they were a few mothers and their six children. The authors added sample barcodes and 2-4 random nucleotides using the M1S primer of the second PCR.

The rearrangement uses TRBV12-3 or TRBV12-4 and TRBJ2-3; the D gene is possibly TRBD1 (5 bases). Sample: blood. This receptor was obtained from a boy aged 5-17 years in good health. CDR3 coding DNA: TGTGCCAGCAGTTTTACCAGGGATTCAGATACGCAGTATTTT. Amino acids: CASSFTRDSDTQYF.